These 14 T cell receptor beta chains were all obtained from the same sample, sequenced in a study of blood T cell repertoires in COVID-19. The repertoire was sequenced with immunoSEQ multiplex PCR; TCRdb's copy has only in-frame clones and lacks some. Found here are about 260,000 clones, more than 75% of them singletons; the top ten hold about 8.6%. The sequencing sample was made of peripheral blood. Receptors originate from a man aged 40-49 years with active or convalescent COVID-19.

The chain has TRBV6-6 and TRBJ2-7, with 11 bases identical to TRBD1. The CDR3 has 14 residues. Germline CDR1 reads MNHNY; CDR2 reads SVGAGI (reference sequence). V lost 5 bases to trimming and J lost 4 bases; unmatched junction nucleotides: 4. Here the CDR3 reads CASSPRDRGYEQYF. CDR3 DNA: TGTGCCAGCAGTCCCCGGGACAGGGGGTACGAGCAGTACTTC.

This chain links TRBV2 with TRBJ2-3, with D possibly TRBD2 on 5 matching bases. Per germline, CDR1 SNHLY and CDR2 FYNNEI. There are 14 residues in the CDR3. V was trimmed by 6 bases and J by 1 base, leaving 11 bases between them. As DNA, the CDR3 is TGTGCCAGCAGGCCGGGAACTCGCACAGATACGCAGTATTTT. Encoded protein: CASRPGTRTDTQYF. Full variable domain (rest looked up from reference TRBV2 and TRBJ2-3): EPEVTQTPSHQVTQMGQEVILRCVPISNHLYFYWYRQILGQKVEFLVSFYNNEISEKSEIFDDQFSVERPDGSNFTLKIRSTKLEDSAMYFCASRPGTRTDTQYFGPGTRLTVL.

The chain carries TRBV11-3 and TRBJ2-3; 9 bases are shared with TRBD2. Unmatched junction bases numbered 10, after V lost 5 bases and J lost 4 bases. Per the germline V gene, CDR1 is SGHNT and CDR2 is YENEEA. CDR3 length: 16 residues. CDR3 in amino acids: CASSPPGGGGADTQYF. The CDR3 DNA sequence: TGTGCCAGCAGCCCCCCGGGCGGCGGGGGGGCAGATACGCAGTATTTT.

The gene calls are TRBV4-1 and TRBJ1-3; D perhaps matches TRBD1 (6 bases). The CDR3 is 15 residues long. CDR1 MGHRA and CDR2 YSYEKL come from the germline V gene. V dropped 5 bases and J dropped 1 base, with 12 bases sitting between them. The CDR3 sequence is CASSGRTASGNTIYF. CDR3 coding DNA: TGCGCCAGCAGCGGCCGGACAGCATCTGGAAACACCATATATTTT.

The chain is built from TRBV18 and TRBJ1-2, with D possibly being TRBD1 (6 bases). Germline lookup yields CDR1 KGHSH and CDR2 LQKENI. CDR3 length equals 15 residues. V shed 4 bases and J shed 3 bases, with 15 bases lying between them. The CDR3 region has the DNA TGTGCCAGCTCACTGGGGCAGGACAGATACTATGGCTACACCTTC. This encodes CASSLGQDRYYGYTF.

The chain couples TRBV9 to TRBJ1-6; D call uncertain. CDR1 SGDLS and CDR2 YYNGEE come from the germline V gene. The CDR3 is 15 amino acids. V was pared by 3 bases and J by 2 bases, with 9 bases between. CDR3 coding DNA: TGTGCCAGCAGCGCCTACGGGACCTATAATTCACCCCTCCACTTT. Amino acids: CASSAYGTYNSPLHF.

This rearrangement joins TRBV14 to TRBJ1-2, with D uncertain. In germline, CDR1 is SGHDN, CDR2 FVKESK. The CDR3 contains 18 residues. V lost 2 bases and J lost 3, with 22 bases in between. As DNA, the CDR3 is TGTGCCAGCAGCCAATTAGAACTGCCCGTTCTAGATGACTATGGCTACACCTTC. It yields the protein CASSQLELPVLDDYGYTF.

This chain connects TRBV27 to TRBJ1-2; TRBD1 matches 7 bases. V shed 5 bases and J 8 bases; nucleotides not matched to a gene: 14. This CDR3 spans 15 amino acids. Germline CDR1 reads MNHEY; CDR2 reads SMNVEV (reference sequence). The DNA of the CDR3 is TGTGCCAGCAGTAAGCAGGGGGGCAGGGGAGGAGGCTACACCTTC. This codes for CASSKQGGRGGGYTF.

The CDR3 nucleotides read TGTGCCACCAGTGACTCCGGACTAGCTTCCCACAATGAGCAGTTCTTC. Its protein is CATSDSGLASHNEQFF. This sequence joins TRBV24-1 and TRBJ2-1; TRBD2 matches at 8 bases. Germline assignment: CDR1 KGHDR and CDR2 SFDVKD. The CDR3 length is 16 residues. Trimming removed 4 bases from V and 5 bases from J; junction bases left unmatched: 9.

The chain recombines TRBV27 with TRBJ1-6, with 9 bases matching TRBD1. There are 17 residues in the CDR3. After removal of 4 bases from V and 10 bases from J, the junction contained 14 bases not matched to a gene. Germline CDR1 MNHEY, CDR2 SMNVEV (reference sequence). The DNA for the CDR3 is TGTGCCAGCAGTTCACGAATACGGACAGGGGTAGCCTCACCCCTCCACTTT. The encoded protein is CASSSRIRTGVASPLHF.

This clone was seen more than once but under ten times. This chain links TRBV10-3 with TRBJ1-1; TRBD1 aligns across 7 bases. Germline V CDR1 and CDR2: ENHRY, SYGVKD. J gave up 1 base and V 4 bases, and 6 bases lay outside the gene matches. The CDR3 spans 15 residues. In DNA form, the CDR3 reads TGTGCCATCAGTGCGAGACAGGGAACGAACACTGAAGCTTTCTTT. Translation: CAISARQGTNTEAFF.

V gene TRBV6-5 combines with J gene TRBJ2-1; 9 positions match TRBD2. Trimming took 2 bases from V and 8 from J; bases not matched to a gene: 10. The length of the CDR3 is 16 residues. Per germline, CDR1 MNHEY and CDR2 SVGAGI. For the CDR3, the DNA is TGTGCCAGCAGTTACGCTGCCCGCGGGGGGGCAGATGAGCAGTTCTTC. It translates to CASSYAARGGADEQFF.

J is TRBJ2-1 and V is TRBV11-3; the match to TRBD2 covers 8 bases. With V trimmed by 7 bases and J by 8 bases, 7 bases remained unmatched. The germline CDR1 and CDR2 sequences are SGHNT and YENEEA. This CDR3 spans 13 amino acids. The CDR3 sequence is CASTRAGAYEQFF. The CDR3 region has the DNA TGTGCCAGCACCAGAGCGGGAGCATATGAGCAGTTCTTC. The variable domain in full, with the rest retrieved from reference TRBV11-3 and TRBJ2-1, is EAGVVQSPRYKIIEKKQPVAFWCNPISGHNTLYWYLQNLGQGPELLIRYENEEAVDDSQLPKDRFSAERLKGVDSTLKIQPAELGDSAVYLCASTRAGAYEQFFGPGTRLTVL.

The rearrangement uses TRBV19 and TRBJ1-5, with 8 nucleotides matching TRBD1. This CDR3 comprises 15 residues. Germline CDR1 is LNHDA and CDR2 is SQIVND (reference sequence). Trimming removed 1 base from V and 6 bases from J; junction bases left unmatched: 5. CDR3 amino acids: CASSIGQGASQPQHF. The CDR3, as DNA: TGTGCCAGTAGTATAGGCCAGGGGGCAAGTCAGCCCCAGCATTTT. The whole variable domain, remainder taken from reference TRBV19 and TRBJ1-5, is DGGITQSPKYLFRKEGQNVTLSCEQNLNHDAMYWYRQDPGQGLRLIYYSQIVNDFQKGDIAEGYSVSREKKESFPLTVTSAQKNPTAFYLCASSIGQGASQPQHFGDGTRLSIL.